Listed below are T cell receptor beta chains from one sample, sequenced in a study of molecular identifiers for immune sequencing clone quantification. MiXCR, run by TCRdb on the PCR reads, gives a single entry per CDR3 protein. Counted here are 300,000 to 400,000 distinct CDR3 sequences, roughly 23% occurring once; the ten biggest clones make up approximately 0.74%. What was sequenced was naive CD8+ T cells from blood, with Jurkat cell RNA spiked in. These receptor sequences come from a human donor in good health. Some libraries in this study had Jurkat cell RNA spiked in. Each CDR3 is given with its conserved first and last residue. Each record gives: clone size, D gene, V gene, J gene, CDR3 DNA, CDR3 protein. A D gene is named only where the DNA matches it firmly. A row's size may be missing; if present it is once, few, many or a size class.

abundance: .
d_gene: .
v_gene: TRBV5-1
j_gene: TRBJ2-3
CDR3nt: TGCGCCAGCAGCCCGTGGCCGAGCACAGATACGCTGTATTTT
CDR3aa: CASSPWPSTDTLYF

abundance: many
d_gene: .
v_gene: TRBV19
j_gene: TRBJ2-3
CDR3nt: TGTGCCAGTAGTATTGGTGGGGGCGAAGATACGCAGTATTTT
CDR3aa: CASSIGGGEDTQYF

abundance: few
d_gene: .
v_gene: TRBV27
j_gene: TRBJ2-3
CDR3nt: TGTGCCAGCAGTTTTCGGTTAGCGGTGGCGGATACGCAGTATTTT
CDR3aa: CASSFRLAVADTQYF

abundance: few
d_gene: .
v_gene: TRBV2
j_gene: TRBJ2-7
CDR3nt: TGTGCCAGCAGTGAAGGGCCAGGGGAGGCCTACGAGCAGTACTTC
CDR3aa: CASSEGPGEAYEQYF

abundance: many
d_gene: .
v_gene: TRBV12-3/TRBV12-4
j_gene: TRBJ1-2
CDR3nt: TGTGCCAGCAGCCTCCTAGGACAGCTCTCCTATGGCTACACCTTC
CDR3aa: CASSLLGQLSYGYTF

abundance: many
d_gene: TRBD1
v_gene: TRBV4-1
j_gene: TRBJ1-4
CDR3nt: TGCGCCAGCAGCCAATCACAGGGGGGACTAGAAAAACTGTTTTTT
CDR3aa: CASSQSQGGLEKLFF

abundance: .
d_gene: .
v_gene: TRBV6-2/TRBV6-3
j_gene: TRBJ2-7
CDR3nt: TGTGCCAGCAGTTACTCGACGGAGGGGACCCAAGAGCAGTACTTC
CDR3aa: CASSYSTEGTQEQYF

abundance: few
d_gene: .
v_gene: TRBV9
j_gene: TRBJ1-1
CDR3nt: TGTGCCAGCAGCGTAGGAGGATTTGGATTGAACACTGAAGCTTTCTTT
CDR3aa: CASSVGGFGLNTEAFF

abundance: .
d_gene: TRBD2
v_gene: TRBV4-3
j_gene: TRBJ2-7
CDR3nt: TGCGCCAGCAGCCAAGATAGAACACTAGCGGGAGCGACCTACGAGCAGTACTTC
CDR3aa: CASSQDRTLAGATYEQYF

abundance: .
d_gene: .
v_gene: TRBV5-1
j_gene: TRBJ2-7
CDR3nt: TGCGCCAGCAGCTTGGAAACCTACGAGCGGTACTTC
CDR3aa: CASSLETYERYF

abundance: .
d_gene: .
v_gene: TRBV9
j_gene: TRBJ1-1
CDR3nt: TGTGCCAGCAGCCCAATAACCGGGGGAACTGAAGCTCTCTTT
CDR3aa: CASSPITGGTEALF

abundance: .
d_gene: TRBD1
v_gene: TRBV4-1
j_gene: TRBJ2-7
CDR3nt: TGCGCCAGCAGCCCGGAAGGACAGGGACACTCCAAGCAGTACTTC
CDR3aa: CASSPEGQGHSKQYF

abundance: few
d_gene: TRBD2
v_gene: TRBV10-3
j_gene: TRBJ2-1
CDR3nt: TGTGCCATCAGTTCGGGACTAGACGGTGAGCAGTTCTTC
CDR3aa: CAISSGLDGEQFF

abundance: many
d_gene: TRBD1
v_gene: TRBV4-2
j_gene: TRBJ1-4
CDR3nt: TGTGCCAGCAGCCAAGAAGGGGACAGGGTAGATGAAAAACTGTTTTTT
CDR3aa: CASSQEGDRVDEKLFF

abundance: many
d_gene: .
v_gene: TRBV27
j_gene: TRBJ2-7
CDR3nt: TGTGCCAGCAGTTTCGCAGGGGGGAAGGAGCAGTACTTC
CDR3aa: CASSFAGGKEQYF

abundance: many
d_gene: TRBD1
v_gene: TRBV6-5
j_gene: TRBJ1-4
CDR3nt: TGTGCCAGCAGTTACTCCACAGGGGGCAAGGCGGAAAAACTGTTTTTT
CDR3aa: CASSYSTGGKAEKLFF

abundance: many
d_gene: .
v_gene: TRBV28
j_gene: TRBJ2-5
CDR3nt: TGTGCCAGCAGTTTAGCAGAGACCCAGTACTTC
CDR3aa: CASSLAETQYF

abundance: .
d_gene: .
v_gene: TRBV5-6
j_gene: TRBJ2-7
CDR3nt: TGTGCCAGCAGCTCCTACGGAGGCTACGAGAAGTACTTC
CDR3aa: CASSSYGGYEKYF

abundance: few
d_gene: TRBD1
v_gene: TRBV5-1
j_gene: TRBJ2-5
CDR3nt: TGCGCCAGCAGCTTGCGAAGGGGGCTGGACCAAGAGACCCAGTACTTC
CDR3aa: CASSLRRGLDQETQYF

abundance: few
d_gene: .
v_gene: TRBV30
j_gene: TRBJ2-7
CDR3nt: TGTGCCTGGAGTCCAGGGCAGGGGATCGACGAGCAGTACTTC
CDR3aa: CAWSPGQGIDEQYF

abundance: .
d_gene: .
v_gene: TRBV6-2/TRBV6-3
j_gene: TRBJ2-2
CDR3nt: TGTGCCAGCAGTTACCCAAACACCGGGGAGCTGTTTTTT
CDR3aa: CASSYPNTGELFF

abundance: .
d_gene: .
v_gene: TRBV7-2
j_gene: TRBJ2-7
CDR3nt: TGTGCCAGCAGCGTGGGGGGTAGGGGACTTTCAACCTACGAGCAGTGCTTC
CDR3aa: CASSVGGRGLSTYEQCF

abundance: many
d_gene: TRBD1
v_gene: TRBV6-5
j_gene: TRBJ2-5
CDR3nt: TGTGCCAGCAGTTACGACAGGGAAGAGACCCAGTACTTC
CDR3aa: CASSYDREETQYF

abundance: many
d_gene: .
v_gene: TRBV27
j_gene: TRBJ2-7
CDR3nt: TGTGCCAGCAGTTTATCCCGCGCCTACGAGCAGTACTTC
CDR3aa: CASSLSRAYEQYF

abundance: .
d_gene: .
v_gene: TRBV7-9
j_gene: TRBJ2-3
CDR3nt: TGTGCCAGCAGTTTCTCGCCGGGGGTGGTTGCAGATACGCAGTATTTT
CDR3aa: CASSFSPGVVADTQYF

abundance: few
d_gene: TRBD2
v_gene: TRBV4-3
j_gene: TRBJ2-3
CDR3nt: TGCGCCAGCAGCCAAGATATGATTAGCGGGAGCACAGATACGCAGTATTTT
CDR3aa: CASSQDMISGSTDTQYF

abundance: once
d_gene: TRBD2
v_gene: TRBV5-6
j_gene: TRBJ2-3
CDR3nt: TGTGCCAGCAGCCGACTAGCGGGGGACCCTTTCACAGATAAGCAGTATTTT
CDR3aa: CASSRLAGDPFTDKQYF

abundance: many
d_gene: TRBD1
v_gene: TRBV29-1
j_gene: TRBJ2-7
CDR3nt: TGCAGCGCCCATGGGACAGGGGGGTACGAGCAGTACTTC
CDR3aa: CSAHGTGGYEQYF

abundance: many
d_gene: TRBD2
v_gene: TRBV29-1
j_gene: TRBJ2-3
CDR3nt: TGCAGCGTTGAATACAGTACGGGAGGAAGCACAGATACGCAGTATTTT
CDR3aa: CSVEYSTGGSTDTQYF

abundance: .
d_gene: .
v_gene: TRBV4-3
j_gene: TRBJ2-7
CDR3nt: TGCGCCAGCAGCCAAGATAGGAACGGAGCCTACGAGCAGTACTTC
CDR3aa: CASSQDRNGAYEQYF

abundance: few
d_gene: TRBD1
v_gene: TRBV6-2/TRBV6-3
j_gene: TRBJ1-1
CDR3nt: TGTGCCAGCAGTTCGTCAGGGGGAGAAGCTTTCTTT
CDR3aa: CASSSSGGEAFF

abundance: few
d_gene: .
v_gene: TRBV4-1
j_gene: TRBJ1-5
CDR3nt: TGCGCCAGCAGCCAAGATTGGGGGACTTATAGCAATCAGCCCCAGCATTTT
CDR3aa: CASSQDWGTYSNQPQHF

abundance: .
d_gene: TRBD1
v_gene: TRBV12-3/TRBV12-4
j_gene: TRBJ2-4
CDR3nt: TGTGCCAGCAGTCCGAGCAGGGGGCTGGACATTCAGTACTTC
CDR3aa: CASSPSRGLDIQYF

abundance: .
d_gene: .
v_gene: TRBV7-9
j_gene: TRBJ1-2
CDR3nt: TGTGCCAGCAGCCCTCAGGGTGCTGACTCCCATAACTATGGCTACACCTTC
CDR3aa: CASSPQGADSHNYGYTF

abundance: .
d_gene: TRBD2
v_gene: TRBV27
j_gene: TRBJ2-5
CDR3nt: TGTGCCAGCAGTTTATTAGGAGCGGGAGACGGAGAGACCCAGTACTTC
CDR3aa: CASSLLGAGDGETQYF

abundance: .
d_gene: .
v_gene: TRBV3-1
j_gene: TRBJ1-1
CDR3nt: TGTGCCAACAGCCAACGGACAGCGTTGAACACTGAAGCTTTCTTT
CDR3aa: CANSQRTALNTEAFF

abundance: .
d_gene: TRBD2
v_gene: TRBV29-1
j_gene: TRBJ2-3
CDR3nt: TGCAGCGTTGACGGCGGGGGGGGACTCACAGATACGCAGTATTTT
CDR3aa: CSVDGGGGLTDTQYF

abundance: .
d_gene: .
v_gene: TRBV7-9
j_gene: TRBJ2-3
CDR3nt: TGTGCCAGCAGCTTAATCGCCAGGGGGGAGACAGATACGCAGTATTTT
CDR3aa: CASSLIARGETDTQYF

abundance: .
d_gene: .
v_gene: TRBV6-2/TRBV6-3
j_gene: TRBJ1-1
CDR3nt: TGTGCCACCCAGACCGTGGATAACACTGAAGCTTTCTTT
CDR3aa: CATQTVDNTEAFF

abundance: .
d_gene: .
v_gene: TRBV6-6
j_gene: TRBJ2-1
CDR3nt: TGTGCCAGCAGTTACTCTCAGGGTTACGAGCAGTTCTTC
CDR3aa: CASSYSQGYEQFF

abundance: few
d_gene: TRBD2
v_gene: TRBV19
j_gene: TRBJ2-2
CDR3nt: TGTGCCAGTAGTACCTTCATATCTAGCGGGGGGGCTTTCACCGGGGAGCTGTTTTTT
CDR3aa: CASSTFISSGGAFTGELFF

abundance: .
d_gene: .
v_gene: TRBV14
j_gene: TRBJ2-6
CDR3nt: TGTGCCAGCAGCCCCTTCTACTCGGGGGCCAACGTCCTGACTTTC
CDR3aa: CASSPFYSGANVLTF

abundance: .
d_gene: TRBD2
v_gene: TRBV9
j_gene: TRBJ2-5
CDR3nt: TGTGCCAGCAGCGTAGAGGGACTAGCGGAGACCCAGTACTTC
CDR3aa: CASSVEGLAETQYF

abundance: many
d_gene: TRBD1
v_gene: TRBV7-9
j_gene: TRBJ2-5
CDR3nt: TGTGCCAGCAGCTTAGTGACAGGGCAAGAGACCCAGTACTTC
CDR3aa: CASSLVTGQETQYF

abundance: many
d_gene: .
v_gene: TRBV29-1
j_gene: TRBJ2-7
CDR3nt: TGCAGCGTTGTAGGCGCTACCTACGAGCAGTACTTC
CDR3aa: CSVVGATYEQYF

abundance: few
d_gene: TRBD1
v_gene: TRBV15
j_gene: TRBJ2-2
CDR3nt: TGTGCCACCAGCAGAGAAAGGCAGGGGGCAGGCACCGGGGAGCTGTTTTTT
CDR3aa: CATSRERQGAGTGELFF

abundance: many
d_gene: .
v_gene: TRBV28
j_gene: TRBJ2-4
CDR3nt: TGTGCCAGCAGTCCCGCCGGGGATATTCAGTACTTC
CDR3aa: CASSPAGDIQYF

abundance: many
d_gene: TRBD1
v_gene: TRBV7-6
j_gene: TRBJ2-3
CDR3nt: TGTGCCAGCAGCTTGACAGGGGGAGCAGATACGCAGTATTTT
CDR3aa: CASSLTGGADTQYF

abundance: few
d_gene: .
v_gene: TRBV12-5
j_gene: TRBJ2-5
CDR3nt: TGTGCTAGTGCCAGCCGGATGGAGGAGACCCAGTACTTC
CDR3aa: CASASRMEETQYF

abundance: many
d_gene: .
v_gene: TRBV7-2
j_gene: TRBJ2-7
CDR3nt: TGTGCCAGCAGCTTAGACACGGGGTGGGTTGTCGAGCAGTACTTC
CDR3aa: CASSLDTGWVVEQYF